Described below is a single T cell receptor beta chain sequence and its context. Its specificity is not known. Unsorted PBMC DNA went through sequencing on ten immunoSEQ deep assay plates. Methods used by the authors: Owing to the provision of junction-only sequences devoid of quality scores by immunoSEQ, filtering differed. Measured with immunoSEQ multiplex PCR; TCRdb has only the in-frame clones, and not every one. The V and J calls and clone size come from that table; D and trimming were worked out from the DNA. The profile shows about 490,000 clones, over 60% of them singletons. This specimen belongs to a study of shared clonotypes between healthy human individuals. Points from the study as a whole: The low donor count limited represented genetic and exposure-history diversity. An anticipated effect of sequencing depth on clonotype sharing among donors was recognized.

The germline V gene has CDR1 SNHLY and CDR2 FYNNEI. V gave up 8 bases and J gave up 9 bases, with 17 bases separating them. The CDR3 contains 13 residues. This receptor was identified in a woman aged 40 to 50 in good health. Some clones in this sample may be carry-over from other donors' samples. Sequencing was done on a sample of PBMCs. The V gene is TRBV2, the J gene TRBJ2-1; D unclear. The chain's CDR3 is CASLIVFYGEQFF. The CDR3 DNA reads TGTGCCAGCCTTATAGTTTTCTACGGTGAGCAGTTCTTC.